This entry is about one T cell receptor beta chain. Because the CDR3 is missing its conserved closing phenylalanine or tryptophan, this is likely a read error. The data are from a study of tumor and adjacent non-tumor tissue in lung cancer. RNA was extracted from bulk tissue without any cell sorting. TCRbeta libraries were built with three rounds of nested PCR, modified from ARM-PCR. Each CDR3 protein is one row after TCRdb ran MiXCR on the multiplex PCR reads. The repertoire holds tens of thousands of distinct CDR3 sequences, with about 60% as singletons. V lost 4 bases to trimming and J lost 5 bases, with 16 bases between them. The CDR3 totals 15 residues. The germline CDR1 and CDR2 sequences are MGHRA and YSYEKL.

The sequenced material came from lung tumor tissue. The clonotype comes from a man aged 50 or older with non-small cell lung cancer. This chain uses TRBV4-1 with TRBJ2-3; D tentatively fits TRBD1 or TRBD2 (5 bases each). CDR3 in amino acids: CASSPGAEAIDTQYL. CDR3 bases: TGCGCCAGCAGCCCTGGGGCGGAGGCTATAGATACGCAGTATCTT.